Each of the 8 T cell receptor beta chains below was sequenced from the same sample in a study of technical replicates of blood from four donors. Method: immunoSEQ multiplex PCR; TCRdb's copy keeps in-frame clones and lacks some. There are 74,000 or so clones in the sample; approximately 96% occur only once, and about 0.34% lies in the top ten. Input material: T cells isolated from PBMCs. The source of these receptors is a human donor in good health.

The V gene is TRBV2, the J gene TRBJ2-5; no reliable D call. The CDR3 consists of 13 residues. V lost 1 base to trimming and J lost 3 bases, with 6 bases between them. The germline V gene has CDR1 SNHLY and CDR2 FYNNEI. The CDR3 nucleotides read TGTGCCAGCAGTGAAGGTATTAAAGAGACCCAGTACTTC. Protein sequence: CASSEGIKETQYF.

The gene calls are TRBV7-2 and TRBJ1-1; TRBD1 is a possible D gene (5 bases). The CDR3 spans 11 residues. The germline gives CDR1 SGHTA, CDR2 FQGNSA. V lost 5 bases and J 10 bases, leaving 11 bases between the germline ends. The CDR3 DNA reads as TGTGCCAGCAGCGGGGGGAGGCGAGCTTTCTTT. Its translation: CASSGGRRAFF.

The chain combines TRBV19 with TRBJ1-1; D gene uncertain. Trimming cost V 7 bases and J 1 base, with 16 bases left between them. Germline V gene lookup returns CDR1 LNHDA and CDR2 SQIVND (reference sequence). The CDR3 loop spans 15 amino acids. In DNA form, the CDR3 reads TGTGCCAGTACCCGAGAGGTTGTGGGGAACACTGAAGCTTTCTTT. Translation gives CASTREVVGNTEAFF.

The chain recombines TRBV5-1 with TRBJ1-1; D might be TRBD1 (6 bases). The CDR3 totals 14 residues. CDR1 and CDR2 from the germline V gene are SGHRS and YFSETQ. V lost 0 bases and J 4 bases, leaving 10 bases between the germline ends. CDR3 coding DNA: TGCGCCAGCAGCTTGGCGGTGGGGGCCACTGAAGCTTTCTTT. It encodes CASSLAVGATEAFF. The full variable domain, with the rest looked up from reference TRBV5-1 and TRBJ1-1, is KAGVTQTPRYLIKTRGQQVTLSCSPISGHRSVSWYQQTPGQGLQFLFEYFSETQRNKGNFPGRFSGRQFSNSRSEMNVSTLELGDSALYLCASSLAVGATEAFFGQGTRLTVV.

The rearrangement uses TRBV10-3 and TRBJ2-3; the match to TRBD1 covers 11 bases. The J segment lost 2 bases and the V segment lost 4 bases, leaving 2 bases of the junction unmatched. The CDR3 spans 15 residues. Germline V CDR1 and CDR2: ENHRY, SYGVKD. The CDR3 reads CAISGDRGFTDTQYF. In nucleotides, the CDR3 is TGTGCCATCAGTGGGGACAGGGGGTTCACAGATACGCAGTATTTT.

The chain couples TRBV7-2 to TRBJ2-1; D is undetermined. This CDR3 is built from 12 residues. Trimming removed 2 bases from V and 8 bases from J, with 7 bases in between. Germline V CDR1 and CDR2: SGHTA, FQGNSA. CDR3 nucleotides: TGTGCCAGCAGCTTATCGGTCTATGAGCAGTTCTTC. Translation gives CASSLSVYEQFF.

The rearrangement uses TRBV7-2 and TRBJ2-7; 15 nucleotides match TRBD2. V trimming: 3 bases; J trimming: 0 bases; junction bases outside the gene matches: 6. Germline V lookup: CDR1 SGHTA, CDR2 FQGNSA. The CDR3 consists of 18 residues. The CDR3 nucleotides are TGTGCCAGCAGCTTGGGGACTAGCGGGAGGACCCTCTCCTACGAGCAGTACTTC. Its translation: CASSLGTSGRTLSYEQYF.

The J gene is TRBJ2-1, the V gene TRBV18; D possibly corresponds to TRBD2 (6 bases). Germline CDR1 is KGHSH and CDR2 is LQKENI. This CDR3 is built from 14 residues. The V gene lost 2 bases and the J gene lost 4 bases, with 9 bases spanning the gap. CDR3 region: CASSPSGEYNEQFF. The CDR3 DNA reads as TGTGCCAGCTCACCATCGGGGGAATACAATGAGCAGTTCTTC. The full variable domain, completed using reference TRBV18 and TRBJ2-1, is NAGVMQNPRHLVRRRGQEARLRCSPMKGHSHVYWYRQLPEEGLKFMVYLQKENIIDESGMPKERFSAEFPKEGPSILRIQQVVRGDSAAYFCASSPSGEYNEQFFGPGTRLTVL.